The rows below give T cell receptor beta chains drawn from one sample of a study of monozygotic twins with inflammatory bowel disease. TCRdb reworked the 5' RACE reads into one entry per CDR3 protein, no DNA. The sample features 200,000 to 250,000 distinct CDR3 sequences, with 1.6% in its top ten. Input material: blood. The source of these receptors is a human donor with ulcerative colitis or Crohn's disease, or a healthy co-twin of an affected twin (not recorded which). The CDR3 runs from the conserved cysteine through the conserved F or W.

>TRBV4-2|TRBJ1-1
CASSQGKGKGDPNTEAFF
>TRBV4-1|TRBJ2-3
CASSQVGVDTQYF
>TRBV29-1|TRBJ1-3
CSATGGGDTIYF
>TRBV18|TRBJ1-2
CASSGQSRGDGGYTF
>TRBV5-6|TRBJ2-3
CASSNGGGQTDTQYF
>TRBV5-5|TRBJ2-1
CASSIVVGEQFF
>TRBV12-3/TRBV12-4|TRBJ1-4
CASSPTGAYNEKLFF
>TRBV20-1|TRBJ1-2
CSARDLTGPYGYTF
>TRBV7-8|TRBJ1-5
CASSLVEINQPQHF
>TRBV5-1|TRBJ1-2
CASNPTAGVQGYTF
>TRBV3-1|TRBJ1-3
CASSPWGSPGQGGHTIYF
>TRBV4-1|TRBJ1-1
CASSHPIMGTEAFF
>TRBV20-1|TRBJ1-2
CSASSQGVFSGYTF